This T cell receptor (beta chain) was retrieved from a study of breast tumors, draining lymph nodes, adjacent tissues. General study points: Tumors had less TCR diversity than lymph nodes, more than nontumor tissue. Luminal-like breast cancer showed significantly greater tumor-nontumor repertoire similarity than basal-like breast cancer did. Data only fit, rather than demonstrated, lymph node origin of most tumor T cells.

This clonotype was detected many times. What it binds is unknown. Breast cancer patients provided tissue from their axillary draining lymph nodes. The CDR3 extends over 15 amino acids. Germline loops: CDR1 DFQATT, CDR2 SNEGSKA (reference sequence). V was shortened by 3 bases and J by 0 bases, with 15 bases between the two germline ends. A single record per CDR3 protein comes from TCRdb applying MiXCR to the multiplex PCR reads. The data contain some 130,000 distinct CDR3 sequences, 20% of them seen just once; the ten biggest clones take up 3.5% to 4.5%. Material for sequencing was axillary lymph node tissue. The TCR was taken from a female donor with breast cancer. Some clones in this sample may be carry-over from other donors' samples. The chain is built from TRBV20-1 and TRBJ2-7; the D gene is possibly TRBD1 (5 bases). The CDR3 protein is CSASGAVSDSYEQYF. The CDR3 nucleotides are TGCAGTGCTAGTGGGGCGGTTTCGGACTCCTACGAGCAGTACTTC.